These 18 T cell receptor beta chains originate from one sample sequenced in a study of T cell responses to AZD1222 COVID-19 vaccine. Assay: immunoSEQ multiplex PCR; the TCRdb copy retains only in-frame clones and omits some. This table has approximately 100,000 clones, about 89% appearing once. The starting material was peripheral blood, obtained on day 0 of AZD1222 vaccination. These receptors were obtained from an adult in good health.

The chain uses TRBV21-1 and TRBJ1-1. TRBV21-1 is a known pseudogene. This CDR3 is built from 14 residues. The CDR3 region is CASSKGRVGTEAFF. Here the CDR3 DNA reads TGTGCCAGCAGCAAAGGGAGGGTCGGCACTGAAGCTTTCTTT.

The chain is built from TRBV7-9 and TRBJ1-2; D gene ambiguous. CDR1 is SEHNR and CDR2 is FQNEAQ in the germline V gene (reference sequence). The CDR3 totals 12 residues. V lost 2 bases and J lost 4, with 5 bases in between. As DNA, the CDR3 is TGTGCCAGCAGCTTAAAAGGCTATGGCTACACCTTC. This translates into CASSLKGYGYTF. Full variable domain (missing parts from reference TRBV7-9 and TRBJ1-2): DTGVSQNPRHKITKRGQNVTFRCDPISEHNRLYWYRQTLGQGPEFLTYFQNEAQLEKSRLLSDRFSAERPKGSFSTLEIQRTEQGDSAMYLCASSLKGYGYTFGSGTRLTVV.

The chain couples TRBV5-1 to TRBJ2-4, with 7 positions matching TRBD2. The germline V gene encodes CDR1 SGHRS and CDR2 YFSETQ. The V segment lost 4 bases and the J segment 9 bases; nucleotides outside the gene matches: 13. The CDR3 covers 15 residues. The CDR3 DNA reads as TGCGCCAGCAGCCCTAGAAGTGCGGGGGAAAGCATTCAGTACTTC. Its translation: CASSPRSAGESIQYF.

The J gene is TRBJ2-3, the V gene TRBV12-3 or TRBV12-4; no firm D call. The CDR3 covers 12 residues. The V gene lost 8 bases and the J gene lost 2 bases, with 8 bases spanning the gap. The DNA for the CDR3 is TGTGCCAGCCGGTTCTTCACAGATACGCAGTATTTT. As protein: CASRFFTDTQYF.

The chain employs TRBV19 and TRBJ2-3, with D possibly being TRBD2 (6 bases). V lost 7 bases to trimming and J lost 1 base, with 12 bases between them. The CDR3 covers 14 residues. From germline, CDR1 is LNHDA and CDR2 SQIVND (reference sequence). The CDR3 nucleotides read TGTGCCAGTACTATGGGACTCCGCACAGATACGCAGTATTTT. Amino acid sequence: CASTMGLRTDTQYF.

The rearrangement joins TRBV7-2 to TRBJ1-3, with D tentatively TRBD1 (5 bases). CDR1 SGHTA and CDR2 FQGNSA come from the germline V gene. Trimming cost V 3 bases and J 2 bases, with 14 bases left between them. The CDR3 is 16 residues long. CDR3 protein: CASSFSLGPTGNTIYF. In DNA form, the CDR3 reads TGTGCCAGCAGCTTTTCCCTGGGACCGACTGGAAACACCATATATTTT.

The V gene is TRBV6-1, the J gene TRBJ2-1; perhaps TRBD2 as D (6 bases). Germline CDR1 is MNHNS and CDR2 is SASEGT. This CDR3 has 15 residues. V gave up 1 base and J gave up 7 bases, with 14 bases separating them. The CDR3 region has the DNA TGTGCCAGCAGTGAAGGAGTCGGGGGTAGTAATGAGCAGTTCTTC. It codes for CASSEGVGGSNEQFF.

V gene TRBV4-1 combines with J gene TRBJ1-4; D uncertain. CDR3 length: 16 amino acids. V was clipped by 0 bases and J by 0 bases, with 8 bases between them. CDR1 and CDR2 from the germline V gene are MGHRA and YSYEKL. In DNA form, the CDR3 reads TGCGCCAGCAGCCAAGACCCTATTGCAACTAATGAAAAACTGTTTTTT. Protein product: CASSQDPIATNEKLFF.

The chain links TRBV5-5 to TRBJ1-5; 9 bases map to TRBD1. CDR1 is SGHKS and CDR2 is YYEKEE in the germline V gene (reference sequence). After removal of 4 bases from V and 2 bases from J, the junction contained 7 bases not matched to a gene. The CDR3 length is 16 residues. The CDR3 DNA sequence: TGTGCCAGCAGCCTACAGGGGGCAACGGGCAATCAGCCCCAGCATTTT. Amino acids: CASSLQGATGNQPQHF. Drawing the rest from reference TRBV5-5 and TRBJ1-5, the complete variable domain is DAGVTQSPTHLIKTRGQQVTLRCSPISGHKSVSWYQQVLGQGPQFIFQYYEKEERGRGNFPDRFSARQFPNYSSELNVNALLLGDSALYLCASSLQGATGNQPQHFGDGTRLSIL.

The V call is TRBV19, the J call TRBJ1-3; D might be TRBD1 (5 bases). This CDR3 is built from 12 residues. Germline CDR1 and CDR2: LNHDA and SQIVND (reference sequence). With 5 bases removed from V and 4 bases from J, the gap between germline ends came to 6 bases. CDR3 nucleotide sequence: TGTGCCAGTAGTGGGGGAGGAAACACCATATATTTT. The encoded protein is CASSGGGNTIYF.

The rearrangement links TRBV3-1 (or the pseudogene TRBV3-2) to TRBJ1-6; unclear D gene. With 1 base removed from V and 10 bases from J, the gap between germline ends came to 8 bases. The CDR3 runs to 13 residues. Germline assignment: CDR1 LGHDT and CDR2 YNNKEL (reference sequence). This chain's CDR3 is CASSQVSASPLHF. CDR3 coding DNA: TGTGCCAGCAGCCAAGTCTCGGCATCACCCCTCCACTTT.

The chain couples TRBV9 to TRBJ2-1, with 9 bases matching TRBD1. Germline CDR1 is SGDLS and CDR2 is YYNGEE. J gave up 5 bases and V 0 bases, and 3 bases lay outside the gene matches. There are 15 residues in the CDR3. Written as DNA, the CDR3 is TGTGCCAGCAGCGTAGAAGGACAGGGGAACAATGAGCAGTTCTTC. The encoded protein is CASSVEGQGNNEQFF.

The chain couples TRBV4-1 to TRBJ1-1, with 7 positions matching TRBD1. The CDR3 sequence is 15 residues long. Trimming cost V 2 bases and J 11 bases; bases outside gene matches: 14. CDR1 MGHRA and CDR2 YSYEKL come from the germline V gene. CDR3 sequence reads: CASSQTGTVPFLAFF. The CDR3 nucleotides read TGCGCCAGCAGCCAAACTGGGACAGTCCCCTTCTTGGCTTTCTTT.

The J gene is TRBJ2-5, the V gene TRBV29-1; 11 bases map to TRBD2. V was clipped by 1 base and J by 4 bases; unmatched bases: 5. Germline CDR1 and CDR2: SQVTM and ANQGSEA. The CDR3 is 15 residues long. The CDR3 DNA sequence: TGCAGCGTTGAAGGTAGCGGGGGGGCCGGAGAGACCCAGTACTTC. It specifies CSVEGSGGAGETQYF.

V gene TRBV5-1 combines with J gene TRBJ2-1, with D perhaps matching TRBD1 or TRBD2 (5 bases each). V shed 4 bases and J shed 5 bases, with 16 bases lying between them. The germline V gene has CDR1 SGHRS and CDR2 YFSETQ. The CDR3 spans 15 residues. The CDR3 region has the DNA TGCGCCAGCAGCGCCTGGGACCGCAGGGACAATGAGCAGTTCTTC. Amino acid sequence: CASSAWDRRDNEQFF.

V and J are TRBV6-5 and TRBJ2-7; the D gene is possibly TRBD2 (6 bases). Germline V gene sequence: CDR1 MNHEY, CDR2 SVGAGI. This CDR3 comprises 15 residues. V shed 5 bases and J shed 2 bases, with 16 bases lying between them. In DNA, the CDR3 is TGTGCCAGCAGTCCCATCGGGGCGGGAACCTACGAGCAGTACTTC. Protein sequence: CASSPIGAGTYEQYF.

The chain employs TRBV20-1 and TRBJ1-1, with D perhaps TRBD1 (5 bases). This CDR3 contains 12 residues. CDR1 and CDR2 from the germline V gene are DFQATT and SNEGSKA (reference sequence). The CDR3 coding sequence is TGCAGAGCCAGTCGGGGGGGTACTGAAGCTTTCTTT. Translating gives CRASRGGTEAFF.

The CDR3 nucleotides are TGTGCCAGCAGGCAAACGGCAGGGAAGAATCAGCCCCAGCATTTT. It yields the protein CASRQTAGKNQPQHF. This chain links TRBV6-6 with TRBJ1-5, with a tentative D call TRBD1 (5 bases). CDR3 length: 15 residues. Per germline, CDR1 MNHNY and CDR2 SVGAGI (reference sequence). Trimming pared 6 bases from V and 4 bases from J, leaving 16 bases between.